The 15 T cell receptor beta chains presented below share a single source sample, sequenced in a study of blood T cell repertoires in COVID-19. TCRdb keeps only in-frame clones here, not all; method: immunoSEQ multiplex PCR. The table shows 250,000 to 300,000 clones, with 80% to 90% occurring only once. Sequenced sample: peripheral blood. The receptors here all came from a woman aged 35 to 49 with acute or convalescent COVID-19.

This clone was seen just once. The genes are TRBV6-5 and TRBJ1-2; tentative D call: TRBD1 (6 bases). Germline lookup yields CDR1 MNHEY and CDR2 SVGAGI. The V and J ends lost 9 bases and 1 base respectively, with 12 bases between them. The CDR3 has 13 residues. Here the CDR3 reads CASTLDSNYGYTF. The CDR3 coding sequence is TGTGCCAGTACCCTGGACAGTAACTATGGCTACACCTTC.

This clone was detected only a few times. This chain connects TRBV4-1 to TRBJ1-3, with 7 bases matching TRBD1. J gave up 2 bases and V 2 bases, and 9 bases lay outside the gene matches. There are 17 residues in the CDR3. Germline V gives CDR1 MGHRA, CDR2 YSYEKL. CDR3 nucleotides: TGCGCCAGCAGCCAAACCCGGGACAGAGGTCCTGGAAACACCATATATTTT. This gives the protein CASSQTRDRGPGNTIYF.

This rearrangement joins TRBV6-2 or TRBV6-3 to TRBJ2-3, with 12 bases that match TRBD2. Germline-derived CDR1 and CDR2 are MNHEY and SVGEGT. The CDR3 totals 20 residues. Trimming took 0 bases from V and 3 from J; bases not matched to a gene: 13. The CDR3 is CASSYSGASGGARETDTQYF. The CDR3, as DNA: TGTGCCAGCAGTTACTCGGGTGCTAGCGGGGGGGCCCGTGAAACAGATACGCAGTATTTT.

In this sample, this clone turned up once. The chain has TRBV4-1 and TRBJ1-2; 7 bases fit TRBD1. This CDR3 comprises 15 residues. The germline V gene has CDR1 MGHRA and CDR2 YSYEKL. J lost 2 bases, V lost 2 bases, and 5 bases had no gene match. CDR3 region: CASSQPKTGNYGYTF. The CDR3 nucleotides are TGCGCCAGCAGCCAACCAAAGACAGGGAACTATGGCTACACCTTC.

The J gene is TRBJ1-2, the V gene TRBV5-8; D perhaps matches TRBD1 (6 bases). The germline V gene has CDR1 SGHTS and CDR2 YDEGEE. Trimming pared 1 base from V and 0 bases from J, leaving 10 bases between. The CDR3 sequence is 15 residues long. The CDR3 is CASSLQGNPNYGYTF. The CDR3, as DNA: TGTGCCAGCAGCTTGCAGGGGAACCCTAACTATGGCTACACCTTC.

The V gene is TRBV12-5, the J gene TRBJ1-2, with 7 bases matching TRBD1. The CDR3 is 14 amino acids. V was pared by 5 bases and J by 4 bases, with 7 bases of the junction left unmatched. The germline CDR1 and CDR2 sequences are LGHNT and FRNRAP. CDR3 nucleotides: TGTGCTAGTGGTCAAGGGGACAGAGCCTATGGCTACACCTTC. It yields the protein CASGQGDRAYGYTF.

The chain recombines TRBV10-3 with TRBJ1-1, with 8 bases lining up with TRBD1. Germline values: CDR1 ENHRY, CDR2 SYGVKD. The J segment lost 12 bases and the V segment lost 6 bases, leaving 9 bases of the junction unmatched. CDR3 size: 12 residues. The CDR3 region is CAIRGRTGFTFF. In nucleotides, the CDR3 is TGTGCCATCAGGGGAAGGACAGGGTTTACTTTCTTT.

The V call is TRBV6-5, the J call TRBJ1-6, with TRBD1 matching over 8 bases. CDR1 and CDR2 from the germline V gene are MNHEY and SVGAGI. V trimming: 6 bases; J trimming: 14 bases; junction bases outside the gene matches: 15. The CDR3 totals 15 residues. The CDR3 bases are TGTGCCAGCAGGGGGACAGGCCTACCTCTGTCGTCCCTCCACTTT. It translates to CASRGTGLPLSSLHF.

J is TRBJ1-1 and V is TRBV6-5; tentative D call: TRBD1 (5 bases). V was pared by 0 bases and J by 6 bases, with 11 bases between. Germline assignment: CDR1 MNHEY and CDR2 SVGAGI. The CDR3 extends over 14 amino acids. The CDR3 DNA reads as TGTGCCAGCAGTTACTCGGGCAGGGCCGCTGAAGCTTTCTTT. Protein sequence: CASSYSGRAAEAFF.

The chain carries TRBV24-1 and TRBJ1-2, with a possible D match to TRBD1 (6 bases). The CDR3 sequence is 15 residues long. The germline gives CDR1 KGHDR, CDR2 SFDVKD. V lost 4 bases to trimming and J lost 1 base, with 12 bases between them. Here the CDR3 DNA reads TGTGCCACCAGTGACCCCCAGGGGAGTAACTATGGCTACACCTTC. This encodes CATSDPQGSNYGYTF.

This clone was picked up a small number of times. The genes are TRBV5-6 and TRBJ1-1, with 8 bases aligning to TRBD1. J gave up 2 bases and V 5 bases, and 5 bases lay outside the gene matches. From germline, CDR1 is SGHDT and CDR2 YYEEEE. The CDR3 is 14 residues long. This CDR3 reads CASRVSGGNTEAFF. The CDR3 DNA sequence: TGTGCCAGCAGGGTTTCAGGGGGCAACACTGAAGCTTTCTTT.

This chain uses TRBV2 with TRBJ1-2; the D gene is possibly TRBD1 (5 bases). Trimming shortened V by 1 base and J by 4 bases, and 13 bases separated the two germline ends. The CDR3 spans 15 residues. CDR1 SNHLY and CDR2 FYNNEI come from the germline V gene. CDR3 sequence (DNA): TGTGCCAGCAGTGAAGGGGGCGGTGAAGTCTATGGCTACACCTTC. Translating gives CASSEGGGEVYGYTF.

The chain is built from TRBV28 and TRBJ2-1; the D gene is possibly TRBD1 (5 bases). Germline V lookup: CDR1 MDHEN, CDR2 SYDVKM. The CDR3 has 13 amino acids. Deletions cut 6 bases from V and 15 bases from J, with 21 bases between. The CDR3 DNA sequence: TGTGCCAGCAGCCTCACAGGCGTCAACGTTCTGTTCTTC. This codes for CASSLTGVNVLFF.

This clone was found once. J is TRBJ1-2 and V is TRBV24-1; D gene unclear. The CDR3 has 14 amino acids. The germline V and J ends were trimmed by 1 base and 1 base, with 6 bases remaining between them. The germline CDR1 and CDR2 sequences are KGHDR and SFDVKD. The CDR3 DNA sequence: TGTGCCACCAGTGATTTTGGCCATAACTATGGCTACACCTTC. It codes for CATSDFGHNYGYTF.

This clone was found once. The chain uses TRBV21-1 and TRBJ1-2; the D segment call TRBD1 is taken from the table without a DNA check. TRBV21-1 is a listed pseudogene. The CDR3 length is 13 residues. The CDR3 loop is CASSTGQTYGYTF. In DNA form, the CDR3 reads TGTGCCAGCAGCACGGGACAGACGTATGGCTACACCTTC.